These 31 T cell receptor beta chains were sequenced from one sample in a study of blood T cell repertoires in COVID-19. The assay was immunoSEQ multiplex PCR, and TCRdb's table has in-frame clones only and misses some. Of around 260,000 clones in the sample, 86% are singletons; the top ten hold roughly 1.8%. Material for sequencing was peripheral blood. These TCRs come from a man aged 30-40 years with active or convalescent COVID-19.

The CDR3 DNA sequence: TGTGCCAGCCGCCTCGGAGGGGTGGTTTCAGATACGCAGTATTTT. As protein: CASRLGGVVSDTQYF. The chain couples TRBV27 to TRBJ2-3, with D maybe TRBD2 (6 bases). V was clipped by 8 bases and J by 4 bases, with 19 bases between them. This CDR3 comprises 15 residues. CDR1 is MNHEY and CDR2 is SMNVEV in the germline V gene (reference sequence).

The chain uses TRBV2 and TRBJ2-5; D is undetermined. Trimming left V 7 bases short and J 2 bases short, with 11 bases between. CDR1 and CDR2 from the germline V gene are SNHLY and FYNNEI. This CDR3 is built from 13 residues. The CDR3 coding sequence is TGTGCCAGCACACCCCGCCGGCAAGAGACCCAGTACTTC. This translates into CASTPRRQETQYF.

V gene TRBV13 combines with J gene TRBJ2-7, with a tentative D call TRBD2 (5 bases). The CDR3 has 13 residues. Germline V lookup: CDR1 PRHDT, CDR2 FYEKMQ (reference sequence). V lost 5 bases, J lost 0 bases, and 8 bases lay in between. As DNA, the CDR3 is TGTGCCAGCAGCCGAGGGAACTCCTACGAGCAGTACTTC. Encoded protein: CASSRGNSYEQYF.

The rearrangement joins TRBV30 to TRBJ1-2; D remains ambiguous. CDR1 is GTSNPN, CDR2 SVGIG, per germline (reference sequence). Trimming removed 2 bases from V and 2 bases from J, with 21 bases in between. The CDR3 is made up of 17 amino acids. The CDR3 reads CAWSPTRGLTLNYGYTF. The CDR3 nucleotides read TGTGCCTGGAGTCCGACACGGGGTCTAACCCTAAACTATGGCTACACCTTC. Full variable domain (remainder filled in from reference TRBV30 and TRBJ1-2): SQTIHQWPATLVQPVGSPLSLECTVEGTSNPNLYWYRQAAGRGLQLLFYSVGIGQISSEVPQNLSASRPQDRQFILSSKKLLLSDSGFYLCAWSPTRGLTLNYGYTFGSGTRLTVV.

V and J are TRBV6-6 and TRBJ1-4, with 8 bases lining up with TRBD1. The germline gives CDR1 MNHNY, CDR2 SVGAGI (reference sequence). Trimming took 5 bases from V and 3 from J; bases not matched to a gene: 2. The CDR3 loop spans 14 amino acids. The CDR3 DNA sequence: TGTGCCAGCAGTAGACAGGGGTCTAATGAAAAACTGTTTTTT. It is translated as CASSRQGSNEKLFF.

The chain combines TRBV4-2 with TRBJ2-2, with 9 bases identical to TRBD2. The germline V gene encodes CDR1 LGHNA and CDR2 YNFKEQ. The J segment lost 7 bases and the V segment lost 2 bases, leaving 14 bases of the junction unmatched. CDR3 length equals 18 residues. CDR3: CASSQTGTSPKVGGELFF. The CDR3 bases are TGTGCCAGCAGCCAAACCGGGACTAGCCCTAAGGTTGGCGGGGAGCTGTTTTTT.

About this clone itself: Other DNA sequences from this sample encode an identical CDR3 as well. This chain uses TRBV12-3 or TRBV12-4 with TRBJ2-5; weak D call: TRBD2 (5 bases). The V end was cut by 2 bases, the J end by 4 bases, with 5 bases between. There are 12 residues in the CDR3. The CDR3 coding sequence is TGTGCCAGCAGTTTAAGCGGAGAGACCCAGTACTTC. Protein product: CASSLSGETQYF.

CDR3 coding DNA: TGTGCCAGCAGCCACCGCTTGCGGGGGGGCTACGAGCAGTACTTC. Translating it yields CASSHRLRGGYEQYF. This chain uses TRBV3-1 (or the pseudogene TRBV3-2) with TRBJ2-7; 9 bases fit TRBD2. This CDR3 is built from 15 residues. Trimming took 3 bases from V and 3 from J; bases not matched to a gene: 6. Germline V lookup: CDR1 LGHDT, CDR2 YNNKEL (reference sequence).

The V call is TRBV30, the J call TRBJ2-6; 9 nucleotides line up with TRBD1. With V trimmed by 5 bases and J by 1 base, 3 bases remained unmatched. Germline CDR1 and CDR2: GTSNPN and SVGIG (reference sequence). The CDR3 consists of 15 residues. CDR3: CAWGQGISGANVLTF. In DNA form, the CDR3 reads TGTGCCTGGGGACAGGGGATATCTGGGGCCAACGTCCTGACTTTC.

The chain has TRBV4-2 and TRBJ2-2, with TRBD2 identical over 12 bases. The CDR3 covers 17 residues. Trimming took 1 base from V and 5 from J; bases not matched to a gene: 5. Germline values: CDR1 LGHNA, CDR2 YNFKEQ. CDR3 DNA: TGTGCCAGCAGCCAAGTGGCTAGCGGGGGGGTAACCGGGGAGCTGTTTTTT. Translating it yields CASSQVASGGVTGELFF.

A single count supports this clone. The chain uses TRBV2 and TRBJ2-5; D possibly corresponds to TRBD1 (6 bases). Germline V CDR1 and CDR2: SNHLY, FYNNEI. The germline V and J ends were trimmed by 6 bases and 5 bases, with 19 bases remaining between them. The CDR3 totals 15 residues. This CDR3 is CASRSYRAQGETQYF. The CDR3 DNA follows: TGTGCCAGCAGATCGTACAGGGCCCAGGGGGAGACCCAGTACTTC.

The chain couples TRBV6-1 to TRBJ2-7; D might be TRBD1 (5 bases). CDR3 size: 15 residues. The germline V gene encodes CDR1 MNHNS and CDR2 SASEGT. Trimming pared 2 bases from V and 2 bases from J, leaving 13 bases between. The CDR3 spells CASSENQGVPYEQYF. DNA of the CDR3: TGTGCCAGCAGTGAAAACCAGGGTGTCCCCTACGAGCAGTACTTC.

This clone was seen a few times. The rearrangement joins TRBV13 to TRBJ1-3, with no clear D. The CDR3 contains 14 residues. Germline V gene data show CDR1 as PRHDT and CDR2 as FYEKMQ (reference sequence). The V end was cut by 0 bases, the J end by 0 bases, with 3 bases between. DNA for the CDR3: TGTGCCAGCAGCTTAGGGTACTCTGGAAACACCATATATTTT. Its translation: CASSLGYSGNTIYF.

This chain joins TRBV7-9 and TRBJ2-1, with 12 bases that match TRBD2. The germline V gene has CDR1 SEHNR and CDR2 FQNEAQ (reference sequence). CDR3 length: 17 residues. Trimming removed 7 bases from V and 8 bases from J; junction bases left unmatched: 15. This CDR3 reads CASTSTSGGFRDDEQFF. For the CDR3, the DNA is TGTGCCAGCACCTCGACTAGCGGGGGATTTCGCGACGATGAGCAGTTCTTC.

The rearrangement uses TRBV12-3 or TRBV12-4 and TRBJ1-2; TRBD1 matches 9 bases. Trimming cost V 5 bases and J 5 bases; bases outside gene matches: 3. The CDR3 runs 13 residues. The CDR3 nucleotides are TGTGCCAGCAGTATAGGACAGGGGTATGGCTACACCTTC. It encodes CASSIGQGYGYTF.

V gene TRBV7-8 combines with J gene TRBJ1-2; 9 bases line up with TRBD1. The CDR3 length is 13 residues. V was pared by 4 bases and J by 8 bases, with 5 bases of the junction left unmatched. From germline, CDR1 is SGHVS and CDR2 FQNEAQ. The CDR3 region has the DNA TGTGCCAGCAGCTCGGGGACAGGGCTAGGCTACACCTTC. It is translated as CASSSGTGLGYTF.

The table lists this clone with a count of one. The V and J genes are TRBV11-2 and TRBJ1-4, with D tentatively TRBD1 (6 bases). The CDR3 extends over 14 amino acids. Trimming took off 5 bases at V and 8 bases at J, with 15 bases between the two ends. Germline CDR1 SGHAT, CDR2 FQNNGV. The CDR3 DNA reads TGTGCCAGCAGCCCAGTACAGGGAGGGGAAAAACTGTTTTTT. Translating it yields CASSPVQGGEKLFF.

The chain's CDR3 is CASSLSAGGRKGDTQYF. For the CDR3, the DNA is TGTGCCAGCAGCTTATCGGCGGGGGGGCGTAAAGGAGATACGCAGTATTTT. This chain connects TRBV7-2 to TRBJ2-3, with 9 bases fitting TRBD2. Germline values: CDR1 SGHTA, CDR2 FQGNSA. CDR3 size: 17 residues. V gave up 2 bases and J gave up 5 bases; unmatched junction bases: 11.

The V call is TRBV27, the J call TRBJ1-6; D possibly corresponds to TRBD1 (6 bases). Germline loops: CDR1 MNHEY, CDR2 SMNVEV (reference sequence). V lost 4 bases to trimming and J lost 10 bases, with 20 bases between them. The CDR3 is 16 residues long. The CDR3 reads CASSSRGGTDRSPLHF. Written as DNA, the CDR3 is TGTGCCAGCAGTTCCCGAGGGGGAACTGATAGATCACCCCTCCACTTT.

This chain links TRBV27 with TRBJ2-3; 7 bases line up with TRBD1. After removal of 4 bases from V and 3 bases from J, the junction contained 4 bases not matched to a gene. Per the germline V gene, CDR1 is MNHEY and CDR2 is SMNVEV (reference sequence). CDR3 length equals 14 residues. The CDR3 is CASSYRDRTDTQYF. For the CDR3, the DNA is TGTGCCAGCAGTTACCGGGACAGAACAGATACGCAGTATTTT.

The chain combines TRBV29-1 with TRBJ2-5; D gene ambiguous. Germline CDR1 reads SQVTM; CDR2 reads ANQGSEA. The CDR3 runs to 13 residues. V lost 3 bases and J 1 base, leaving 9 bases between the germline ends. The CDR3 is CSVEAQPQETQYF. Written as DNA, the CDR3 is TGCAGCGTTGAGGCCCAACCCCAAGAGACCCAGTACTTC.

The chain links TRBV20-1 to TRBJ2-7; 7 positions match TRBD1. CDR1 DFQATT and CDR2 SNEGSKA come from the germline V gene (reference sequence). V lost 3 bases to trimming and J lost 2 bases; unmatched junction nucleotides: 10. The CDR3 has 15 residues. Here the CDR3 DNA reads TGCAGTGCTAGTAATTCGGGACAGACTCCCTACGAGCAGTACTTC. This encodes CSASNSGQTPYEQYF.

The count of this clone is one. The V call is TRBV3-1 (or the pseudogene TRBV3-2), the J call TRBJ2-1, with 8 bases fitting TRBD2. With 3 bases clipped from V and 2 bases from J, the junction kept 9 bases outside the gene matches. Germline lookup yields CDR1 LGHDT and CDR2 YNNKEL (reference sequence). The CDR3 spans 17 residues. The CDR3 loop is CASSHGLRRGAYNEQFF. In DNA form, the CDR3 reads TGTGCCAGCAGCCATGGCCTTCGGCGGGGGGCCTACAATGAGCAGTTCTTC.

This chain uses TRBV29-1 with TRBJ1-1; D uncertain. Germline CDR1 is SQVTM and CDR2 is ANQGSEA. This CDR3 is 11 amino acids long. Trimming took off 3 bases at V and 5 bases at J, with 7 bases between the two ends. CDR3 amino acids: CSVEYLTEAFF. The CDR3 bases are TGCAGCGTTGAGTACCTAACTGAAGCTTTCTTT.

For the CDR3, the DNA is TGTGCCAGCAGCGCGAGCCGGACTAGGGGCGCGAACACCGGGGAGCTGTTTTTT. This codes for CASSASRTRGANTGELFF. The gene calls are TRBV9 and TRBJ2-2, with 7 nucleotides matching TRBD2. V was clipped by 3 bases and J by 0 bases; unmatched bases: 11. CDR1 and CDR2 from the germline V gene are SGDLS and YYNGEE. This CDR3 contains 18 residues.

This chain joins TRBV10-1 and TRBJ2-7; D is possibly TRBD1 (6 bases). Germline CDR1 and CDR2: WNHNN and SYGVQD (reference sequence). This CDR3 has 15 amino acids. V shed 3 bases and J shed 3 bases, with 15 bases lying between them. The CDR3, as DNA: TGCGCCAGCAGTGAACAGGGCCCGCCGGACTACGAGCAGTACTTC. Protein product: CASSEQGPPDYEQYF.

This clone turned up a few times. The chain has TRBV19 and TRBJ1-2; a possible D gene is TRBD1 (5 bases). The V gene's germline CDR1 is LNHDA and CDR2 SQIVND (reference sequence). The CDR3 spans 13 residues. Trimming stripped 5 bases from V and 6 bases from J, with 13 bases between. The chain's CDR3 is CASSLSGLNGYTF. The CDR3 bases are TGTGCCAGTAGTTTGTCAGGGCTGAATGGCTACACCTTC.

The V gene is TRBV9, the J gene TRBJ1-5; D unclear. The CDR3 runs 13 residues. The germline V and J ends were trimmed by 0 bases and 3 bases, with 4 bases remaining between them. In germline, CDR1 is SGDLS, CDR2 YYNGEE. CDR3 amino acids: CASSVGLNQPQHF. The CDR3 nucleotides read TGTGCCAGCAGCGTAGGGCTCAATCAGCCCCAGCATTTT.

This chain joins TRBV7-3 and TRBJ2-3; 11 positions agree with TRBD1. CDR1 is SGHTA, CDR2 FQGTGA, per germline. J lost 1 base, V lost 5 bases, and 2 bases had no gene match. The length of the CDR3 is 15 residues. In DNA form, the CDR3 reads TGTGCCAGCAGCCAGGGACAGGGGGGCACAGATACGCAGTATTTT. Amino acid sequence: CASSQGQGGTDTQYF.

This clone was seen only once. The J gene is TRBJ2-3, the V gene TRBV7-2; possibly TRBD2 for D (6 bases). The CDR3 totals 16 residues. V lost 5 bases, J lost 4 bases, and 19 bases lay in between. CDR1 and CDR2 from the germline V gene are SGHTA and FQGNSA. This chain's CDR3 is CASSIGLAGKSDTQYF. CDR3 DNA sequence: TGTGCCAGCAGCATTGGGTTGGCGGGGAAGTCAGATACGCAGTATTTT.

The chain is built from TRBV29-1 and TRBJ2-2; 7 nucleotides match TRBD1. The CDR3 has 15 residues. CDR1 is SQVTM and CDR2 is ANQGSEA in the germline V gene. The ends lost 3 bases at V and 2 bases at J; junction bases unmatched: 6. CDR3 sequence reads: CSVEIGGRNTGELFF. The CDR3 DNA sequence: TGCAGCGTTGAGATAGGGGGCAGAAACACCGGGGAGCTGTTTTTT.